The clone carrying this TCR beta chain was seen more than once but under ten times. J lost 7 bases, V lost 6 bases, and 3 bases had no gene match. The CDR3 consists of 13 residues. This entry belongs to a study of T-cell reconstitution after alpha-beta-depleted transplantation in children. The TCRbeta library incorporated unique molecular identifiers. TCRdb redid the calling of the PCR reads with MiXCR, one entry per CDR3 protein. The table shows around 380,000 distinct CDR3 sequences, with roughly a tenth occurring only once. Sequences were derived from PBMCs from the stem cell graft donor, sampled from the stem cell graft. J is TRBJ2-1 and V is TRBV12-3 or TRBV12-4; 10 nucleotides line up with TRBD2. The TCR comes from a human donor who donated a stem cell graft to a child with acute myeloid leukemia. The CDR3: CASRQTSGNEQFF. The CDR3 DNA is TGTGCCAGCAGACAGACTAGCGGGAATGAGCAGTTCTTC.